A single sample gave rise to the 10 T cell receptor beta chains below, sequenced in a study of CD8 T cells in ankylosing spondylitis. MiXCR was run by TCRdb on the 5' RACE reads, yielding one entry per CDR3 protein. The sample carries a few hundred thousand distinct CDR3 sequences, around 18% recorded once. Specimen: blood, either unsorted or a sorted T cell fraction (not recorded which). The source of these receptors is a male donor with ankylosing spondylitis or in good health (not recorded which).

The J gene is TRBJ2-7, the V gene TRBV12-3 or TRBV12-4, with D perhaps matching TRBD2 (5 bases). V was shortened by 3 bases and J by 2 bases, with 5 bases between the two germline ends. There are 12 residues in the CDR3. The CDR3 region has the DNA TGTGCCAGCAGTTTCGGGACCTACGAGCAGTACGTC. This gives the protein CASSFGTYEQYV.

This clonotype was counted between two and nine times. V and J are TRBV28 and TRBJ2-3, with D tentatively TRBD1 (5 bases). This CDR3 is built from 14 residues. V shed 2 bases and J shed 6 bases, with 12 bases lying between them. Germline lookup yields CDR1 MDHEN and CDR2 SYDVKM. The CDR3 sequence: CASSLSQGRDTQYF. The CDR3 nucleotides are TGTGCCAGCAGTTTAAGTCAGGGTCGGGATACGCAGTATTTT.

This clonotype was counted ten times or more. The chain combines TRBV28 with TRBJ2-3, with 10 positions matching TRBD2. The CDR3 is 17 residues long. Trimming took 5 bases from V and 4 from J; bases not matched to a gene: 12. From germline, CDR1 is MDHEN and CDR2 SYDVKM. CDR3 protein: CASSPLAGGGSADTQYF. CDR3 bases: TGTGCCAGCAGTCCATTAGCGGGAGGAGGGAGCGCAGATACGCAGTATTTT.

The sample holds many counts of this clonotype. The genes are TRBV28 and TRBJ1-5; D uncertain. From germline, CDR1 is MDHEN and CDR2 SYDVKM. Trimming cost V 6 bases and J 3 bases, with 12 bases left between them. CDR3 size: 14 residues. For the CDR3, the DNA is TGTGCCAGCAGCTCAGACACGGCCAATCAGCCCCAGCATTTT. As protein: CASSSDTANQPQHF.

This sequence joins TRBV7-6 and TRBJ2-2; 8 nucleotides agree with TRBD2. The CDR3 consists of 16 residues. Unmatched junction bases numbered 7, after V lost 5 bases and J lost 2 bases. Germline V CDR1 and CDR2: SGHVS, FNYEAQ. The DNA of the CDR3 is TGTGCCAGCAGCCTCCGGGTAGCGGGAAACACCGGGGAGCTGTTTTTT. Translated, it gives CASSLRVAGNTGELFF.

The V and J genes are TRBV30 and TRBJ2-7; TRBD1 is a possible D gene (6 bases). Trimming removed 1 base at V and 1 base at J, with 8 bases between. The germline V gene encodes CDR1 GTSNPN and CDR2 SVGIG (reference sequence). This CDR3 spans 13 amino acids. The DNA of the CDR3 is TGTGCCTGGAGTGACAGGGCATCCTACGAGCAGTACGTC. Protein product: CAWSDRASYEQYV.

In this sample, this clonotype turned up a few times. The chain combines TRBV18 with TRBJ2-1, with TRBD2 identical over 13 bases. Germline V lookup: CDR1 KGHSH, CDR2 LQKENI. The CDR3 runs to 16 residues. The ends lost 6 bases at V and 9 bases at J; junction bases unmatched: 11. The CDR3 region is CASSVGLAGLDGEQFF. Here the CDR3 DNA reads TGTGCCAGCTCGGTGGGACTAGCGGGACTAGATGGTGAGCAGTTCTTC.

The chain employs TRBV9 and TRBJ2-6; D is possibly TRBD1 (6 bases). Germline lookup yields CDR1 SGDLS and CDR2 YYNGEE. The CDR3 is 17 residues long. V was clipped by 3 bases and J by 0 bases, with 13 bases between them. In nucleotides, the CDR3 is TGTGCCAGCAGCGGGGACAAAAGGGTCTCTGGGGCCAACGTCCTGACTTTC. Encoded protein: CASSGDKRVSGANVLTF.

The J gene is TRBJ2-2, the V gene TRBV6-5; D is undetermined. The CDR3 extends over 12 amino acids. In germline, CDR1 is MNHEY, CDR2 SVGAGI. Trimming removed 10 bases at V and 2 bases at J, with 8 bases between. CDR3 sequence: CAIRINTGELFF. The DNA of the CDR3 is TGTGCCATCCGAATCAACACCGGGGAGCTGTTTTTT.

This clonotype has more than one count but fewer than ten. CDR3 bases: TGTGCCAGCAGCTCGAATAGCGGGGTGTACAATGAGCAGTTCTTC. Amino acid sequence: CASSSNSGVYNEQFF. The chain links TRBV7-2 to TRBJ2-1; TRBD2 matches at 8 bases. Germline CDR1 reads SGHTA; CDR2 reads FQGNSA. V was clipped by 4 bases and J by 4 bases; unmatched bases: 6. The CDR3 totals 15 residues. The variable domain in full, completed from reference TRBV7-2 and TRBJ2-1, reads GAGVSQSPSNKVTEKGKDVELRCDPISGHTALYWYRQSLGQGLEFLIYFQGNSAPDKSGLPSDRFSAERTGGSVSTLTIQRTQQEDSAVYLCASSSNSGVYNEQFFGPGTRLTVL.